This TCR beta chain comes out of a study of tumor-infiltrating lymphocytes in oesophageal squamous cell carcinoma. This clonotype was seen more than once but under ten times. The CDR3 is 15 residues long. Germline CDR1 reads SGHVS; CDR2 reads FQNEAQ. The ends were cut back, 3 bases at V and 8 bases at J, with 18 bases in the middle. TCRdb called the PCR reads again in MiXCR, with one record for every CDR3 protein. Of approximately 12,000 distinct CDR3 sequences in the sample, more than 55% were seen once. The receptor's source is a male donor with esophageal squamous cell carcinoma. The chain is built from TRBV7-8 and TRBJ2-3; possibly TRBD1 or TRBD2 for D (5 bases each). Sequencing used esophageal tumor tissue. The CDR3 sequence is CASSLGEGIGFTQYF. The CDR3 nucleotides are TGTGCCAGCAGCTTGGGGGAAGGGATCGGGTTTACGCAGTATTTT.